Below are 22 T cell receptor beta chains sequenced from a single sample in a study of T-cell reconstitution after alpha-beta-depleted transplantation in children. TCRbeta library preparation incorporated unique molecular identifiers. TCRdb re-analysed the PCR reads in MiXCR, keeping a single row per CDR3 protein. The sample includes 400,000 to 450,000 distinct CDR3 sequences, roughly 43% of them seen just once. The sample here was PBMCs, taken before TCRalphabeta/CD19-depleted stem cell transplant. These receptor sequences come from a girl aged 2-10 years with aplastic anemia, due to receive a stem cell transplant.

The chain couples TRBV15 to TRBJ1-1; a weak D match, TRBD1 (6 bases). With 8 bases removed from V and 3 bases from J, the gap between germline ends came to 16 bases. Germline CDR1 reads LNHNV; CDR2 reads YYDKDF (reference sequence). The CDR3 spans 14 residues. The CDR3 DNA reads as TGTGCCACCTTGAACAGGGCGGGTGACACTGAAGCTTTCTTT. Its protein product is CATLNRAGDTEAFF.

J is TRBJ2-5 and V is TRBV2, with D tentatively TRBD2 (6 bases). V lost 7 bases to trimming and J lost 6 bases, with 12 bases between them. Germline V gene sequence: CDR1 SNHLY, CDR2 FYNNEI. The CDR3 runs 12 residues. CDR3 nucleotide sequence: TGTGCCAGCACGGGCGGGGAAAAGACCCAGTACTTC. This gives the protein CASTGGEKTQYF.

This clonotype appeared a single time. The chain couples TRBV7-9 to TRBJ2-1; D might be TRBD1 (6 bases). Germline lookup yields CDR1 SEHNR and CDR2 FQNEAQ (reference sequence). The CDR3 consists of 15 residues. V shed 5 bases and J shed 3 bases, with 14 bases lying between them. The CDR3 region has the DNA TGTGCCAGCAGCACCCCAGGGGATGTCTACAATGAGCAGTTCTTC. Translated, it gives CASSTPGDVYNEQFF.

This chain joins TRBV24-1 and TRBJ2-1; 7 bases fit TRBD1. Germline trimming cut 4 bases from V and 7 bases from J; bases unmatched to any gene: 6. CDR1 KGHDR and CDR2 SFDVKD come from the germline V gene. The CDR3 is made up of 14 amino acids. The CDR3, as DNA: TGTGCCACCAGTGACACGACAGGGTTGAATGAGCAGTTCTTC. This codes for CATSDTTGLNEQFF.

The rearrangement links TRBV19 to TRBJ2-2; D may correspond to TRBD1 or TRBD2 (5 bases each). There are 16 residues in the CDR3. V was cut by 6 bases and J by 2 bases, with 16 bases left in between. Germline V gene lookup returns CDR1 LNHDA and CDR2 SQIVND (reference sequence). This chain's CDR3 is CASRSVGTGNTGELFF. For the CDR3, the DNA is TGTGCCAGTAGAAGCGTCGGGACGGGCAACACCGGGGAGCTGTTTTTT.

This clonotype was observed a few times. The rearrangement links TRBV20-1 to TRBJ2-7; 8 bases agree with TRBD1. V gave up 0 bases and J gave up 7 bases; unmatched junction bases: 11. Germline V gene lookup returns CDR1 DFQATT and CDR2 SNEGSKA (reference sequence). The CDR3 loop spans 15 amino acids. CDR3 protein: CSARDRTGTPWEQYF. CDR3 in DNA: TGCAGTGCTAGAGACCGGACAGGGACCCCTTGGGAGCAGTACTTC.

A note on this clonotype: The germline gene is not matched at one end of the junction; a read error may be the cause. V gene TRBV4-1 combines with J gene TRBJ2-2; the match to TRBD2 covers 10 bases. The CDR3 loop spans 16 amino acids. Germline V CDR1 and CDR2: MGHRA, YSYEKL. This CDR3 reads CASSGNSGRFTGEPFF. As DNA, the CDR3 is TGCGCCAGCAGCGGTAATAGCGGGAGGTTCACCGGGGAGCCGTTTTTT.

The J gene is TRBJ2-7, the V gene TRBV5-1; the match to TRBD2 covers 11 bases. Germline V gene sequence: CDR1 SGHRS, CDR2 YFSETQ. CDR3 length equals 15 residues. V lost 4 bases and J lost 2; bases outside the gene matches: 5. The CDR3 coding sequence is TGCGCCAGCAGCGCTGGGACTAGCGGAACCTACGAGCAGTACTTC. It codes for CASSAGTSGTYEQYF.

This CDR3 is CSGKLAASSYNEQFF. The CDR3 DNA sequence: TGCAGCGGAAAGCTAGCGGCTAGCTCCTACAATGAGCAGTTCTTC. The chain uses TRBV29-1 and TRBJ2-1; TRBD2 aligns across 7 bases. Losses at the gene ends were 7 bases for V and 0 bases for J; bases not matched to a gene: 9. CDR3 length equals 15 residues. Germline lookup yields CDR1 SQVTM and CDR2 ANQGSEA.

On this clonotype: One junction end does not reproduce the germline sequence, and a read error may be involved. The chain carries TRBV3-1 and TRBJ2-7; 9 bases align to TRBD2. Germline values: CDR1 LGHDT, CDR2 YNNKEL (reference sequence). The CDR3 is 14 residues long. The CDR3 is CASSRLAGVYEQHF. The CDR3 nucleotides read TGTGCCAGCAGCCGATTAGCGGGAGTCTACGAGCAGCACTTC.

The chain combines TRBV28 with TRBJ2-7; either TRBD1 or TRBD2 may supply D (5 bases each). V dropped 6 bases and J dropped 6 bases, with 15 bases sitting between them. This CDR3 has 13 residues. Germline V gene sequence: CDR1 MDHEN, CDR2 SYDVKM. This chain's CDR3 is CASRSGTALEQYF. The CDR3 nucleotides are TGTGCCAGCAGGAGTGGGACCGCACTCGAGCAGTACTTC.

V usage is TRBV18 and J usage is TRBJ2-1; 10 nucleotides agree with TRBD2. Germline V gene data show CDR1 as KGHSH and CDR2 as LQKENI. The CDR3 spans 15 residues. The junction had 7 bases not matched to a gene; V was cut back by 3 bases and J by 8 bases. Here the CDR3 DNA reads TGTGCCAGCTCACCCCAGGGGACTAGCGACGATGAGCAGTTCTTC. Protein: CASSPQGTSDDEQFF.

This sequence joins TRBV5-1 and TRBJ2-3; the D is unclear. The CDR3 runs 14 residues. Germline CDR1 reads SGHRS; CDR2 reads YFSETQ. The V and J ends lost 0 bases and 3 bases respectively, with 8 bases between them. CDR3 sequence reads: CASSLAMVTDTQYF. The CDR3 bases are TGCGCCAGCAGCTTGGCCATGGTAACAGATACGCAGTATTTT.

This clonotype was counted ten times or more. The CDR3 bases are TGCAGCGTTGAAGTCTCTGGGGCCAACGTCCTGACTTTC. It translates to CSVEVSGANVLTF. The V and J genes are TRBV29-1 and TRBJ2-6; D call uncertain. Trimming shortened V by 1 base and J by 0 bases, and 1 base separated the two germline ends. The V gene's germline CDR1 is SQVTM and CDR2 ANQGSEA. The CDR3 covers 13 residues.

V gene TRBV20-1 combines with J gene TRBJ2-1, with 7 bases identical to TRBD2. The CDR3 contains 16 residues. Germline V CDR1 and CDR2: DFQATT, SNEGSKA (reference sequence). V dropped 5 bases and J dropped 1; count of bases not matched to a gene: 11. The CDR3 bases are TGCAGTGCTGATCCTCGTAGCGGGTTTTCCTACAATGAGCAGTTCTTC. It codes for CSADPRSGFSYNEQFF.

This clonotype has just a few counts. The rearrangement joins TRBV20-1 to TRBJ2-2; D not certain. Germline V gene sequence: CDR1 DFQATT, CDR2 SNEGSKA (reference sequence). The ends were cut back, 3 bases at V and 7 bases at J, with 12 bases in the middle. The CDR3 length is 13 residues. CDR3 residues: CSASRALGGELFF. CDR3 DNA: TGCAGTGCTAGCCGGGCGTTGGGCGGGGAGCTGTTTTTT.

This clonotype was seen at least ten times. The V gene is TRBV29-1, the J gene TRBJ2-3; D gene unclear. V was clipped by 3 bases and J by 4 bases, with 11 bases between them. The germline CDR1 and CDR2 sequences are SQVTM and ANQGSEA. The CDR3 has 13 residues. CDR3 in DNA: TGCAGCGTTGATGAGAGTTCGGCAGATACGCAGTATTTT. This sequence encodes CSVDESSADTQYF.

This clonotype has a handful of counts. The chain links TRBV15 to TRBJ2-1, with TRBD2 matching over 10 bases. The V gene end was trimmed by 5 bases and the J gene end by 4 bases; junction bases not matched to a gene: 5. This CDR3 has 15 residues. Germline V gene lookup returns CDR1 LNHNV and CDR2 YYDKDF (reference sequence). The CDR3 bases are TGTGCCACCAGCCGTAGGACTAGCGGATACAATGAGCAGTTCTTC. It yields the protein CATSRRTSGYNEQFF. The full variable domain, with the rest looked up from reference TRBV15 and TRBJ2-1, is DAMVIQNPRYQVTQFGKPVTLSCSQTLNHNVMYWYQQKSSQAPKLLFHYYDKDFNNEADTPDNFQSRRPNTSFCFLDIRSPGLGDTAMYLCATSRRTSGYNEQFFGPGTRLTVL.

This clonotype has more than one count but fewer than ten. The CDR3 loop reads CASSLASQGSYEQYF. The DNA for the CDR3 is TGTGCCAGCAGCTTAGCGTCGCAGGGTTCCTACGAGCAGTACTTC. The rearrangement joins TRBV7-2 to TRBJ2-7; D is possibly TRBD1 (5 bases). The CDR3 is 15 amino acids. Germline CDR1 is SGHTA and CDR2 is FQGNSA. V was shortened by 0 bases and J by 1 base, with 10 bases between the two germline ends.

The rearrangement joins TRBV12-3 or TRBV12-4 to TRBJ2-1, with TRBD1 matching 7 bases. V shed 1 base, J shed 8 bases, and the junction held 8 bases outside the gene matches. The CDR3 runs 15 residues. The DNA of the CDR3 is TGTGCCAGCAGTTTAGACAGGGGATGGGGCGATGAGCAGTTCTTC. This translates into CASSLDRGWGDEQFF.

V is TRBV15 and J is TRBJ2-4; D is unresolved. The V gene's germline CDR1 is LNHNV and CDR2 YYDKDF (reference sequence). The length of the CDR3 is 12 residues. V lost 3 bases, J lost 4 bases, and 4 bases lay in between. The CDR3 protein is CATSRGKNIQYF. In nucleotides, the CDR3 is TGTGCCACCAGCAGGGGGAAAAACATTCAGTACTTC.

V usage is TRBV19 and J usage is TRBJ1-1; a possible D gene is TRBD1 (6 bases). The CDR3 totals 12 residues. The V and J ends lost 3 bases and 11 bases respectively, with 13 bases between them. Germline CDR1 and CDR2: LNHDA and SQIVND (reference sequence). The CDR3 DNA is TGTGCCAGTAGTATCCTATCGGGGGCGGCTTTCTTT. Amino acid sequence: CASSILSGAAFF.